A single TCR beta chain is shown here with its context. Just one base apart from a much larger clone, this may be a read error. These data belong to a study of tumor and adjacent non-tumor tissue in lung cancer. The template was RNA from unsorted bulk tissue. A modified ARM-PCR protocol with three rounds of nested PCR amplified TCRbeta. Each CDR3 protein gets one entry after TCRdb re-called the multiplex PCR reads with MiXCR. The data contain approximately 68,000 distinct CDR3 sequences, around 73% of them seen just once; the ten biggest clones take up about 28%. Trimming cost V 7 bases and J 0 bases, with 10 bases left between them. CDR3 size: 12 residues. Germline V CDR1 and CDR2: SQVTM, ANQGSEA.

This chain connects TRBV29-1 to TRBJ2-7; no definite D call. The sequenced sample was lung tumor tissue. The TCR was taken from a man in his sixties with non-small cell lung cancer. The CDR3, as DNA: TGCAGCGCTGTAGTGGACTCCTACGAGCAGTACTTC. It is translated as CSAVVDSYEQYF.